The clone carrying this T cell receptor (beta chain) was observed a single time. These data come from a study of shared clonotypes between healthy human individuals. Sequencing used immunoSEQ multiplex PCR; TCRdb keeps in-frame clones, though not all of them. This table has about 2,200,000 clones, roughly 91% appearing once. Selected positively for CCR7 and CD45RO-negative, naive CD8 cells excluded terminally differentiated effector memory CD45RA+ cells. The germline V gene encodes CDR1 SGHRS and CDR2 YFSETQ. This CDR3 region has 16 residues. Trimming took 2 bases from V and 4 from J; bases not matched to a gene: 8.

Sequences were obtained from naive CD8+ T cells from PBMCs. The J gene is TRBJ1-1, the V gene TRBV5-1, with 10 bases aligning to TRBD1. The clonotype comes from a man younger than 30 in good health. Some clones in this sample may be carry-over from other donors' samples. This CDR3 reads CASSFGTGAAITEAFF. In DNA, the CDR3 is TGCGCCAGCAGCTTTGGGACAGGGGCAGCGATCACTGAAGCTTTCTTT.